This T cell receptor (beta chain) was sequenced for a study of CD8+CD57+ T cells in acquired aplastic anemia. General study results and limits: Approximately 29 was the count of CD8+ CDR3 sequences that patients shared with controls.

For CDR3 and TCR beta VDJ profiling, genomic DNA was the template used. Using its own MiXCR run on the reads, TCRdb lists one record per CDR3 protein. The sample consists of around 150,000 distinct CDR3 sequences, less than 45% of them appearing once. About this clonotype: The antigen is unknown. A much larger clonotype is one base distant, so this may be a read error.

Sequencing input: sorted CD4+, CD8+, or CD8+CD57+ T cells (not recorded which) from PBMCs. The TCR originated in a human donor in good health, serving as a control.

The CDR3 spells CASSPEPRESGELFF. The CDR3 DNA is TGCGCCAGCAGCCCCGAACCGCGTGAGTCCGGGGAGCTGTTTTTT. The V call is TRBV5-1, the J call TRBJ2-2; D uncertain. Germline V gives CDR1 SGHRS, CDR2 YFSETQ. The V and J ends lost 4 bases and 6 bases respectively, with 16 bases between them. This CDR3 has 15 residues.